A selection of T cell receptor beta chains follows, all from one sample in a study of blood T cell repertoires in COVID-19. Profiling relied on immunoSEQ multiplex PCR, and the TCRdb table lists in-frame clones only, not all of them. In the table there are 250,000 to 350,000 clones, roughly nine tenths of which are singletons. The sample comprised peripheral blood. The receptors shown here come from a man younger than 30 who had recovered from COVID-19. Each CDR3 is given with its conserved first and last residue. Each record gives: clone size, V gene, J gene, CDR3 protein. A clone size is listed for some rows: how often the clone was seen (once, few, many), or a class if it is expanded.

abundance: -; v_gene: TRBV21-1; j_gene: TRBJ2-6; CDR3aa: CASSLPPRDRGPGANVLTF
abundance: -; v_gene: TRBV19; j_gene: TRBJ2-2; CDR3aa: CASKSYTSGHAGELFF
abundance: -; v_gene: TRBV5-1; j_gene: TRBJ2-7; CDR3aa: CASSLAGTGADEQYF
abundance: -; v_gene: TRBV5-1; j_gene: TRBJ2-1; CDR3aa: CASSSGTSGNYNEQFF
abundance: once; v_gene: TRBV4-1; j_gene: TRBJ1-4; CDR3aa: CASSQVGGGNEKLFF
abundance: few; v_gene: TRBV6-5; j_gene: TRBJ1-2; CDR3aa: CASSYSGLGGFGYTF
abundance: -; v_gene: TRBV7-8; j_gene: TRBJ2-7; CDR3aa: CASSYRTGGEQYF
abundance: -; v_gene: TRBV24-1; j_gene: TRBJ2-2; CDR3aa: CATSDSTGTRGGELFF
abundance: -; v_gene: TRBV9; j_gene: TRBJ2-2; CDR3aa: CASSATGTSGTITGELFF
abundance: -; v_gene: TRBV19; j_gene: TRBJ1-1; CDR3aa: CASSRQGALGTEAFF
abundance: -; v_gene: TRBV4-2; j_gene: TRBJ2-6; CDR3aa: CASSQDREISGANVLTF
abundance: -; v_gene: TRBV6-5; j_gene: TRBJ1-2; CDR3aa: CASFRLGGGYTF
abundance: -; v_gene: TRBV7-8; j_gene: TRBJ1-1; CDR3aa: CASSSRQGQNTEAFF
abundance: few; v_gene: TRBV10-3; j_gene: TRBJ1-5; CDR3aa: CAISESKSHSLGNQPQHF
abundance: -; v_gene: TRBV29-1; j_gene: TRBJ2-7; CDR3aa: CSVGLAGVNEQYF
abundance: -; v_gene: TRBV9; j_gene: TRBJ2-1; CDR3aa: CASSQPEEDNEQFF
abundance: -; v_gene: TRBV19; j_gene: TRBJ1-2; CDR3aa: CATSRDRVANYGYTF
abundance: -; v_gene: TRBV7-3; j_gene: TRBJ2-2; CDR3aa: CASSMSTGELFF
abundance: once; v_gene: TRBV2; j_gene: TRBJ2-3; CDR3aa: CASRALAGARNTDTQYF
abundance: -; v_gene: TRBV7-9; j_gene: TRBJ1-5; CDR3aa: CASSLGDSTGPQHF
abundance: -; v_gene: TRBV6-5; j_gene: TRBJ2-5; CDR3aa: CASSYTTEFQETQYF
abundance: -; v_gene: TRBV9; j_gene: TRBJ1-4; CDR3aa: CASSVAGTAPNEKLFF
abundance: -; v_gene: TRBV27; j_gene: TRBJ2-7; CDR3aa: CASSLRQGGYEQYF
abundance: -; v_gene: TRBV7-9; j_gene: TRBJ1-2; CDR3aa: CASSLGDRVIYGYTF
abundance: -; v_gene: TRBV5-6; j_gene: TRBJ1-2; CDR3aa: CASSFGGRVYTF
abundance: -; v_gene: TRBV5-1; j_gene: TRBJ1-1; CDR3aa: CASRKGDGEAFF
abundance: -; v_gene: TRBV7-9; j_gene: TRBJ2-1; CDR3aa: CASSLSQAPENEQFF
abundance: -; v_gene: TRBV19; j_gene: TRBJ1-1; CDR3aa: CASSIGGGMNTEAFF
abundance: -; v_gene: TRBV19; j_gene: TRBJ2-2; CDR3aa: CASSIRGTGELFF
abundance: -; v_gene: TRBV3-1/TRBV3-2; j_gene: TRBJ2-1; CDR3aa: CASSPGLAGGYNEQFF
abundance: -; v_gene: TRBV4-2; j_gene: TRBJ1-5; CDR3aa: CASSTWGVDQPQHF
abundance: -; v_gene: TRBV27; j_gene: TRBJ1-5; CDR3aa: CASSTNRGDQPQHF
abundance: -; v_gene: TRBV7-8; j_gene: TRBJ2-5; CDR3aa: CASSLDGGLGETQYF
abundance: -; v_gene: TRBV27; j_gene: TRBJ1-4; CDR3aa: CASSLGTGFTEKLFF
abundance: -; v_gene: TRBV12-3/TRBV12-4; j_gene: TRBJ2-7; CDR3aa: CASSFNFPLEQYF
abundance: -; v_gene: TRBV25-1; j_gene: TRBJ1-2; CDR3aa: CASSDPGTGSNGYTF
abundance: -; v_gene: TRBV7-9; j_gene: TRBJ2-7; CDR3aa: CASRPGFSYEQYF
abundance: -; v_gene: TRBV28; j_gene: TRBJ2-2; CDR3aa: CASSRGGNTGELFF
abundance: -; v_gene: TRBV19; j_gene: TRBJ2-7; CDR3aa: CASTYGTGGVYEQYF
abundance: -; v_gene: TRBV19; j_gene: TRBJ1-1; CDR3aa: CASSLGVNTEAFF
abundance: -; v_gene: TRBV10-1; j_gene: TRBJ2-7; CDR3aa: CASSVPQSDEQYF
abundance: -; v_gene: TRBV27; j_gene: TRBJ1-4; CDR3aa: CASRRQGLNEKLFF
abundance: -; v_gene: TRBV20-1; j_gene: TRBJ1-3; CDR3aa: CSAGDSRSGNTIYF
abundance: -; v_gene: TRBV7-8; j_gene: TRBJ2-1; CDR3aa: CASSPRPQGAINEQFF
abundance: -; v_gene: TRBV19; j_gene: TRBJ1-1; CDR3aa: CASSIAGSGEAFF
abundance: -; v_gene: TRBV18; j_gene: TRBJ1-1; CDR3aa: CASSPSGDTEAFF